This passage covers 28 T cell receptor beta chains from one sample sequenced in a study of cytomegalovirus exposure and HLA in healthy donors. The study ran its PCR with 60 Vbeta and 13 Jbeta primers. TCRdb keeps only in-frame clones here, not all; method: immunoSEQ multiplex PCR. In the table there are some 99,000 clones, approximately 70% of which are singletons. Sequences were obtained from PBMCs. The receptor source for this set is a woman in her 70s in good health and CMV-seropositive.

V is TRBV10-2 and J is TRBJ1-1, with TRBD1 matching 7 bases. CDR3 length: 13 amino acids. V lost 7 bases, J lost 4 bases, and 6 bases stayed unmatched. From germline, CDR1 is WSHSY and CDR2 SAAADI. In DNA, the CDR3 is TGCGCCAGCATGTATACAGGGGTCACTGAAGCTTTCTTT. It yields the protein CASMYTGVTEAFF.

The chain employs TRBV6-1 and TRBJ1-1, with TRBD1 matching 7 bases. The CDR3 is 17 amino acids. Losses at the gene ends were 2 bases for V and 2 bases for J; bases not matched to a gene: 11. The germline CDR1 and CDR2 sequences are MNHNS and SASEGT. The CDR3 here is CASSERRGTEINTEAFF. The CDR3 nucleotides are TGTGCCAGCAGTGAACGGAGGGGGACAGAAATTAACACTGAAGCTTTCTTT.

V gene TRBV7-7 combines with J gene TRBJ2-5, with 9 nucleotides matching TRBD2. V shed 5 bases and J 13 bases; nucleotides not matched to a gene: 8. Looked up from germline, CDR1 is SSHAT and CDR2 is FNYEAQ (reference sequence). This CDR3 contains 12 residues. The CDR3, as DNA: TGTGCCAGCAGCCCGATAGCGGGGGAGCTGTACTTC. Translation gives CASSPIAGELYF.

This clone was observed a few times. The rearrangement joins TRBV5-1 to TRBJ2-3, with TRBD2 matching 10 bases. The CDR3 covers 16 residues. After removal of 0 bases from V and 5 bases from J, the junction contained 6 bases not matched to a gene. The germline CDR1 and CDR2 sequences are SGHRS and YFSETQ. The CDR3 region is CASSLGAGGPVDTQYF. The CDR3 coding sequence is TGCGCCAGCAGCTTGGGAGCGGGGGGGCCTGTAGATACGCAGTATTTT.

The chain joins TRBV7-8 to TRBJ1-6; possibly TRBD1 for D (5 bases). The CDR3 totals 16 residues. With 0 bases removed from V and 7 bases from J, the gap between germline ends came to 13 bases. Germline V gene lookup returns CDR1 SGHVS and CDR2 FQNEAQ. The CDR3 DNA follows: TGTGCCAGCAGCTTAGCGGCAAGGGGAGGGAATTCACCCCTCCACTTT. It is translated as CASSLAARGGNSPLHF.

The chain has TRBV6-1 and TRBJ2-2; 8 nucleotides line up with TRBD2. The ends lost 2 bases at V and 5 bases at J; junction bases unmatched: 4. Germline CDR1 is MNHNS and CDR2 is SASEGT. The CDR3 covers 15 residues. CDR3 nucleotides: TGTGCCAGCAGTGAACTAGCGGGCGTAACCGGGGAGCTGTTTTTT. The encoded protein is CASSELAGVTGELFF.

The chain couples TRBV5-1 to TRBJ2-2; D perhaps matches TRBD2 (6 bases). Germline values: CDR1 SGHRS, CDR2 YFSETQ. The CDR3 runs 15 residues. The V end lost 3 bases, the J end lost 1 base, and 10 bases lay between the germline ends. The CDR3 is CASSSDGGNTGELFF. CDR3 in DNA: TGCGCCAGCAGCTCAGACGGGGGGAACACCGGGGAGCTGTTTTTT.

With respect to this clone: Within the sample, other DNA sequences also encode this same CDR3. J is TRBJ1-2 and V is TRBV6-5; 7 bases are shared with TRBD1. J gave up 2 bases and V 0 bases, and 3 bases lay outside the gene matches. The germline CDR1 and CDR2 sequences are MNHEY and SVGAGI. This CDR3 is built from 15 residues. The CDR3 loop is CASSYSNRGNYGYTF. The DNA of the CDR3 is TGTGCCAGCAGTTACTCGAACAGGGGCAACTATGGCTACACCTTC.

V and J are TRBV6-1 and TRBJ1-5; D is undetermined. The V gene's germline CDR1 is MNHNS and CDR2 SASEGT. Between the trimmed V and J ends, which lost 4 bases and 1 base, there was a span of 8 bases. CDR3 length: 14 amino acids. CDR3 sequence reads: CASSGWPSNQPQHF. The CDR3 DNA reads as TGTGCCAGCAGTGGTTGGCCGAGCAATCAGCCCCAGCATTTT.

The chain has TRBV4-1 and TRBJ2-1, with TRBD2 matching over 11 bases. The CDR3 loop spans 17 amino acids. The V segment lost 0 bases and the J segment 3 bases; nucleotides outside the gene matches: 4. The germline gives CDR1 MGHRA, CDR2 YSYEKL. The CDR3 here is CASSQDPSGGFYNEQFF. The CDR3 nucleotides read TGCGCCAGCAGCCAAGATCCTAGCGGGGGGTTCTACAATGAGCAGTTCTTC.

This clone was seen a single time. The chain recombines TRBV7-9 with TRBJ1-5, with TRBD1 identical over 8 bases. This CDR3 has 14 residues. With V trimmed by 4 bases and J by 4 bases, 3 bases remained unmatched. Germline V gene data show CDR1 as SEHNR and CDR2 as FQNEAQ (reference sequence). The CDR3 sequence: CASSSQGGNQPQHF. The CDR3 bases are TGTGCCAGCAGCTCACAGGGGGGGAATCAGCCCCAGCATTTT.

The V call is TRBV27, the J call TRBJ1-2, with 12 bases aligning to TRBD1. The CDR3 has 14 residues. Trimming removed 4 bases from V and 7 bases from J; junction bases left unmatched: 4. Germline V gives CDR1 MNHEY, CDR2 SMNVEV (reference sequence). DNA for the CDR3: TGTGCCAGCAGTTCTTGGGACAGGGGGCCTGGCTACACCTTC. This encodes CASSSWDRGPGYTF.

This clone has a single count. The genes are TRBV29-1 and TRBJ2-3; 9 nucleotides match TRBD1. The V gene end was trimmed by 1 base and the J gene end by 1 base; junction bases not matched to a gene: 0. The CDR3 spans 14 residues. The germline V gene encodes CDR1 SQVTM and CDR2 ANQGSEA. As DNA, the CDR3 is TGCAGCGTTGAAGGACAGGGGGGCACAGATACGCAGTATTTT. This translates into CSVEGQGGTDTQYF.

This chain uses TRBV10-1 with TRBJ2-7, with D tentatively TRBD1 (6 bases). V lost 0 bases and J lost 7, with 16 bases in between. Germline loops: CDR1 WNHNN, CDR2 SYGVQD (reference sequence). The CDR3 runs 15 residues. The CDR3 sequence is CASSESTGAFGEQYF. DNA for the CDR3: TGCGCCAGCAGTGAGTCGACAGGCGCATTTGGGGAGCAGTACTTC.

This sequence joins TRBV29-1 and TRBJ2-7; 9 bases line up with TRBD2. CDR3 length equals 14 residues. The V gene end was trimmed by 3 bases and the J gene end by 1 base; junction bases not matched to a gene: 4. CDR1 is SQVTM and CDR2 is ANQGSEA in the germline V gene. The CDR3 DNA follows: TGCAGCGTTGATAGCGGGGGTCCTTCCTACGAGCAGTACTTC. Amino acids: CSVDSGGPSYEQYF.

The chain joins TRBV19 to TRBJ1-5; TRBD1 matches 9 bases. The germline V gene encodes CDR1 LNHDA and CDR2 SQIVND (reference sequence). The CDR3 consists of 14 residues. The V gene end was trimmed by 3 bases and the J gene end by 6 bases; junction bases not matched to a gene: 3. DNA for the CDR3: TGTGCCAGTAGTATGGGGACAGGGTTTCAGCCCCAGCATTTT. It encodes CASSMGTGFQPQHF.

This clone was seen only a few times. The chain is built from TRBV20-1 and TRBJ1-2; weak D call: TRBD1 (5 bases). V was clipped by 5 bases and J by 7 bases, with 11 bases between them. This CDR3 spans 11 amino acids. Looked up from germline, CDR1 is DFQATT and CDR2 is SNEGSKA (reference sequence). The CDR3: CSAAGSGGYTF. The CDR3 region has the DNA TGCAGTGCTGCAGGGTCGGGTGGCTACACCTTC.

The sample holds a few counts of this clone. Here the CDR3 omits its conserved ending phenylalanine or tryptophan, so a read error is the likely source. J is TRBJ1-2 and V is TRBV6-5; unclear D gene. In germline, CDR1 is MNHEY, CDR2 SVGAGI. This CDR3 region has 13 residues. The V end lost 6 bases, the J end lost 7 bases, and 15 bases lay between the germline ends. Here the CDR3 reads CASSPLGGGGYTV. CDR3 nucleotides: TGTGCCAGCAGCCCCTTGGGAGGAGGTGGCTACACCGTC.

The chain recombines TRBV25-1 with TRBJ1-1; 7 nucleotides line up with TRBD1. CDR3 size: 15 residues. Per the germline V gene, CDR1 is MGHDK and CDR2 is SYGVNS. Germline trimming cut 0 bases from V and 4 bases from J; bases unmatched to any gene: 5. DNA of the CDR3: TGTGCCAGCAGTGAATATCAGGCAGGGGGCACTGAAGCTTTCTTT. It is translated as CASSEYQAGGTEAFF.

This clone was seen a handful of times. The CDR3, as DNA: TGTGCCTGGGACCGGGGGGCTAGCACTGAAGCTTTCTTT. It specifies CAWDRGASTEAFF. The rearrangement joins TRBV30 to TRBJ1-1; possibly TRBD1 for D (6 bases). The CDR3 has 13 residues. The V and J ends lost 5 bases and 4 bases respectively, with 14 bases between them. CDR1 GTSNPN and CDR2 SVGIG come from the germline V gene (reference sequence).

The chain joins TRBV6-1 to TRBJ1-3, with D unresolved. Trimming left V 2 bases short and J 4 bases short, with 9 bases between. Germline CDR1 MNHNS, CDR2 SASEGT. This CDR3 has 14 amino acids. The DNA for the CDR3 is TGTGCCAGCAGTGAACATATCTACGGAAACACCATATATTTT. Amino acids: CASSEHIYGNTIYF.

This chain joins TRBV7-8 and TRBJ2-7; D is unclear. Germline V gives CDR1 SGHVS, CDR2 FQNEAQ. The ends were cut back, 0 bases at V and 3 bases at J, with 15 bases in the middle. The CDR3 loop spans 16 amino acids. CDR3 DNA sequence: TGTGCCAGCAGCTTAGCGCAGGTGGCCCCTGTCTACGAGCAGTACTTC. Amino acid sequence: CASSLAQVAPVYEQYF.

CDR3 residues: CASSPLYHGYTF. In nucleotides, the CDR3 is TGTGCCAGCAGCCCACTTTACCATGGCTACACCTTC. This sequence joins TRBV7-2 and TRBJ1-2; D gene uncertain. The germline V gene encodes CDR1 SGHTA and CDR2 FQGNSA. V was clipped by 5 bases and J by 6 bases, with 10 bases between them. The CDR3 length is 12 residues.

As DNA, the CDR3 is TGTGCCAGCAGCTTAGGAGAACCAAACAATGAGCAGTTCTTC. It encodes CASSLGEPNNEQFF. The V and J genes are TRBV7-9 and TRBJ2-1, with unresolved D. Germline V gives CDR1 SEHNR, CDR2 FQNEAQ (reference sequence). There are 14 residues in the CDR3. V gave up 1 base and J gave up 5 bases, with 9 bases separating them.

The CDR3 bases are TGTGCCAGCAGTGAAGTATCTTGGAGCACTGAAGCTTTCTTT. Translating it yields CASSEVSWSTEAFF. V is TRBV6-1 and J is TRBJ1-1; D ambiguous. This CDR3 spans 14 amino acids. Germline V CDR1 and CDR2: MNHNS, SASEGT. Trimming took off 1 base at V and 4 bases at J, with 10 bases between the two ends.

This chain links TRBV5-1 with TRBJ1-6; D gene uncertain. Germline V CDR1 and CDR2: SGHRS, YFSETQ. The CDR3 totals 15 residues. Trimming took 5 bases from V and 2 from J, leaving 11 bases between them. CDR3 bases: TGCGCCAGCAGTTCGGAGGCCGCCTATAATTCACCCCTCCACTTT. Amino acids: CASSSEAAYNSPLHF.

This clone was seen a handful of times. The genes are TRBV29-1 and TRBJ2-7, with 10 bases fitting TRBD2. V was pared by 6 bases and J by 1 base, with 6 bases of the junction left unmatched. The CDR3 has 14 residues. In germline, CDR1 is SQVTM, CDR2 ANQGSEA. The CDR3 is CSVLTSGASYEQYF. DNA for the CDR3: TGCAGCGTCCTTACTAGCGGGGCATCCTACGAGCAGTACTTC.

The V and J genes are TRBV6-5 and TRBJ2-1; D possibly corresponds to TRBD1 (5 bases). The CDR3 is 15 amino acids. Germline V gene lookup returns CDR1 MNHEY and CDR2 SVGAGI. V was trimmed by 6 bases and J by 5 bases, leaving 17 bases between them. DNA of the CDR3: TGTGCCAGCAGGCCCCCCACCCCAGGGAACAATGAGCAGTTCTTC. Encoded protein: CASRPPTPGNNEQFF.